The 28 T cell receptor beta chains reported below all come from one sample, sequenced in a study of cytomegalovirus exposure and HLA in healthy donors. The PCR used 60 Vbeta and 13 Jbeta primers. Data came from immunoSEQ multiplex PCR; TCRdb stores just in-frame clones and leaves some out. Across 95,000 to 150,000 clones, the top ten clones capture about 0.93% of the sample. Specimen: PBMCs. The receptors originated from a young man in good health and CMV-seronegative.

The J gene is TRBJ1-1, the V gene TRBV27; D unresolved. This CDR3 is 13 amino acids long. Germline values: CDR1 MNHEY, CDR2 SMNVEV (reference sequence). V lost 7 bases and J lost 7, with 16 bases in between. The CDR3 sequence: CASNFIGEGEAFF. Written as DNA, the CDR3 is TGTGCCAGCAATTTTATTGGGGAGGGTGAAGCTTTCTTT.

The genes are TRBV30 and TRBJ2-7; D not resolved. This CDR3 region has 12 residues. V was cut by 5 bases and J by 1 base, with 9 bases left in between. Germline CDR1 GTSNPN, CDR2 SVGIG (reference sequence). The CDR3 DNA follows: TGTGCCTGGGCCCAACTATCCTACGAGCAGTACTTC. It yields the protein CAWAQLSYEQYF.

The chain recombines TRBV6-1 with TRBJ1-1; 7 bases fit TRBD1. Germline V lookup: CDR1 MNHNS, CDR2 SASEGT. V lost 8 bases, J lost 4 bases, and 10 bases stayed unmatched. The CDR3 runs 14 residues. The CDR3: CASETGSGITEAFF. The CDR3 bases are TGTGCCAGCGAGACAGGGTCGGGCATCACTGAAGCTTTCTTT.

The chain carries TRBV4-1 and TRBJ2-1, with 13 bases that match TRBD2. Trimming removed 3 bases from V and 8 bases from J; junction bases left unmatched: 4. The CDR3 runs to 15 residues. Germline-derived CDR1 and CDR2 are MGHRA and YSYEKL. This CDR3 is CASSQGLAGIYEQFF. As DNA, the CDR3 is TGCGCCAGCAGCCAGGGACTAGCGGGAATCTATGAGCAGTTCTTC.

J is TRBJ2-3 and V is TRBV7-2; tentative D call: TRBD2 (6 bases). Germline V gene data show CDR1 as SGHTA and CDR2 as FQGNSA. The CDR3 is 16 amino acids. V lost 5 bases and J lost 2, with 17 bases in between. The CDR3 sequence: CASSPTRTILTDTQYF. The CDR3 nucleotides read TGTGCCAGCAGCCCAACGAGGACTATACTCACAGATACGCAGTATTTT. Full variable domain (missing parts from reference TRBV7-2 and TRBJ2-3): GAGVSQSPSNKVTEKGKDVELRCDPISGHTALYWYRQSLGQGLEFLIYFQGNSAPDKSGLPSDRFSAERTGGSVSTLTIQRTQQEDSAVYLCASSPTRTILTDTQYFGPGTRLTVL.

The rearrangement joins TRBV5-6 to TRBJ2-7; 9 bases fit TRBD1. The CDR3 sequence is 17 residues long. J lost 0 bases, V lost 4 bases, and 11 bases had no gene match. Germline assignment: CDR1 SGHDT and CDR2 YYEEEE. The CDR3: CASSASGQGVFSYEQYF. CDR3 nucleotide sequence: TGTGCCAGCAGCGCGTCGGGACAGGGTGTCTTCTCCTACGAGCAGTACTTC.

The gene calls are TRBV18 and TRBJ1-6; no firm D call. There are 16 residues in the CDR3. The ends were cut back, 0 bases at V and 2 bases at J, with 8 bases in the middle. CDR1 KGHSH and CDR2 LQKENI come from the germline V gene. CDR3 amino acids: CASSPPGSTYNSPLHF. The CDR3 DNA sequence: TGTGCCAGCTCACCACCGGGGAGCACCTATAATTCACCCCTCCACTTT.

The rearrangement joins TRBV11-2 to TRBJ2-5; weak D call: TRBD1 (6 bases). Trimming shortened V by 1 base and J by 5 bases, and 17 bases separated the two germline ends. This CDR3 comprises 16 residues. Germline V gene data show CDR1 as SGHAT and CDR2 as FQNNGV. CDR3 sequence: CASSLVFQGGPETQYF. The DNA for the CDR3 is TGTGCCAGCAGCTTAGTATTCCAAGGGGGTCCTGAGACCCAGTACTTC.

The chain employs TRBV2 and TRBJ1-4, with TRBD1 matching over 7 bases. This CDR3 is 14 amino acids long. V lost 7 bases, J lost 8 bases, and 10 bases stayed unmatched. In germline, CDR1 is SNHLY, CDR2 FYNNEI. The CDR3 region is CASTRQGIAEKLFF. DNA for the CDR3: TGTGCCAGCACGAGACAGGGAATTGCCGAAAAACTGTTTTTT.

V gene TRBV29-1 combines with J gene TRBJ2-3, with D perhaps TRBD1 (5 bases). Germline loops: CDR1 SQVTM, CDR2 ANQGSEA. Between the trimmed V and J ends, which lost 5 bases and 5 bases, there was a span of 17 bases. The CDR3 runs 14 residues. CDR3 sequence: CSVRPIGAKDTQYF. Here the CDR3 DNA reads TGCAGCGTTCGACCGATAGGGGCTAAAGATACGCAGTATTTT.

The chain joins TRBV13 to TRBJ2-4; tentatively, D is TRBD1 (6 bases). Germline V lookup: CDR1 PRHDT, CDR2 FYEKMQ (reference sequence). The CDR3 runs 16 residues. Trimming took off 2 bases at V and 0 bases at J, with 11 bases between the two ends. CDR3 DNA: TGTGCCAGCAGCTTAAGGACAGCCCTAGCCAAAAACATTCAGTACTTC. It is translated as CASSLRTALAKNIQYF.

The chain couples TRBV11-2 to TRBJ1-1; D is perhaps TRBD1 (6 bases). The V end lost 4 bases, the J end lost 0 bases, and 12 bases lay between the germline ends. Germline assignment: CDR1 SGHAT and CDR2 FQNNGV. CDR3 size: 15 residues. The DNA of the CDR3 is TGTGCCAGCAGCTCGTCTACAGGGTTGAACACTGAAGCTTTCTTT. Translation: CASSSSTGLNTEAFF.

The rearrangement uses TRBV9 and TRBJ1-4; no definite D call. V dropped 3 bases and J dropped 8 bases, with 8 bases sitting between them. The length of the CDR3 is 12 residues. The germline gives CDR1 SGDLS, CDR2 YYNGEE. CDR3 sequence (DNA): TGTGCCAGCAGCGCGGGAGGAGAAAAACTGTTTTTT. Translation: CASSAGGEKLFF.

As DNA, the CDR3 is TGCGCCAGCAGCCTAAATTCAGGTCTTCCACACACCGGGGAGCTGTTTTTT. Translated, it gives CASSLNSGLPHTGELFF. The chain links TRBV4-1 to TRBJ2-2; no firm D call. The V gene lost 4 bases and the J gene lost 3 bases, with 18 bases spanning the gap. This CDR3 comprises 17 residues. Germline V lookup: CDR1 MGHRA, CDR2 YSYEKL.

The chain recombines TRBV19 with TRBJ2-7; 9 nucleotides match TRBD1. The CDR3 is 17 residues long. The germline gives CDR1 LNHDA, CDR2 SQIVND (reference sequence). Germline trimming cut 4 bases from V and 3 bases from J; bases unmatched to any gene: 13. The CDR3 loop reads CASSSHRGLTKIYEQYF. The CDR3 DNA reads as TGTGCCAGTAGTAGCCACAGGGGGCTCACAAAAATCTACGAGCAGTACTTC.

The J gene is TRBJ2-7, the V gene TRBV14, with 7 bases identical to TRBD2. The junction had 6 bases not matched to a gene; V was cut back by 2 bases and J by 2 bases. Germline V gene data show CDR1 as SGHDN and CDR2 as FVKESK. This CDR3 region has 15 residues. In nucleotides, the CDR3 is TGTGCCAGCAGCCAATCCGGGAGGCTACCCTACGAGCAGTACTTC. It yields the protein CASSQSGRLPYEQYF.

This sequence joins TRBV5-1 and TRBJ1-1, with TRBD1 matching 8 bases. V was pared by 3 bases and J by 1 base, with 5 bases of the junction left unmatched. The V gene's germline CDR1 is SGHRS and CDR2 YFSETQ. CDR3 length equals 15 residues. CDR3 residues: CASSSGGTGNTEAFF. The CDR3 DNA is TGCGCCAGCAGCTCGGGCGGGACAGGGAACACTGAAGCTTTCTTT.

The J gene is TRBJ2-7, the V gene TRBV18, with 8 bases fitting TRBD1. The J segment lost 1 base and the V segment lost 4 bases, leaving 9 bases of the junction unmatched. CDR1 and CDR2 from the germline V gene are KGHSH and LQKENI. The CDR3 has 16 residues. The CDR3 DNA reads as TGTGCCAGCTCACAAACTTCAGGGGGCCTATCCTACGAGCAGTACTTC. Its translation is CASSQTSGGLSYEQYF.

V and J are TRBV29-1 and TRBJ2-2, with 7 bases identical to TRBD1. Germline V lookup: CDR1 SQVTM, CDR2 ANQGSEA. The CDR3 length is 16 residues. Unmatched junction bases numbered 7, after V lost 1 base and J lost 2 bases. CDR3 sequence reads: CSVEGRDSKNTGELFF. The CDR3 nucleotides read TGCAGCGTTGAAGGCAGGGACAGTAAAAACACCGGGGAGCTGTTTTTT.

The chain recombines TRBV19 with TRBJ1-5; 9 bases align to TRBD1. The CDR3 covers 15 residues. The V and J ends lost 4 bases and 2 bases, in that order; junction bases with no gene match: 3. Germline CDR1 is LNHDA and CDR2 is SQIVND (reference sequence). The CDR3 loop reads CASSNRDRGNQPQHF. The CDR3, as DNA: TGTGCCAGTAGTAACCGGGACAGGGGCAATCAGCCCCAGCATTTT.

This chain uses TRBV30 with TRBJ1-2; maybe TRBD1 (5 bases). This CDR3 has 15 residues. From germline, CDR1 is GTSNPN and CDR2 SVGIG (reference sequence). V lost 0 bases and J lost 7, with 18 bases in between. The CDR3 sequence: CAWSVPLWGNGGYTF. The CDR3 nucleotides are TGTGCCTGGAGTGTACCTTTGTGGGGCAACGGTGGCTACACCTTC.

V and J are TRBV11-2 and TRBJ1-1, with D unclear. This CDR3 region has 17 residues. V was trimmed by 5 bases and J by 4 bases, leaving 23 bases between them. The germline CDR1 and CDR2 sequences are SGHAT and FQNNGV. The CDR3 loop is CASSLNAGRGARTEAFF. CDR3 nucleotides: TGTGCCAGCAGCCTGAATGCCGGTCGGGGAGCGCGCACTGAAGCTTTCTTT. The complete variable domain, with remaining parts taken from reference TRBV11-2 and TRBJ1-1, reads EAGVAQSPRYKIIEKRQSVAFWCNPISGHATLYWYQQILGQGPKLLIQFQNNGVVDDSQLPKDRFSAERLKGVDSTLKIQPAKLEDSAVYLCASSLNAGRGARTEAFFGQGTRLTVV.

The CDR3 DNA is TGTGCCAGCAGCCCGGGGGCTTTCTTT. Translating it yields CASSPGAFF. This chain links TRBV9 with TRBJ1-1; D is undetermined. Germline CDR1 SGDLS, CDR2 YYNGEE. The CDR3 is 9 amino acids. Trimming removed 4 bases at V and 11 bases at J, with 6 bases between.

This chain joins TRBV6-1 and TRBJ2-2; D unresolved. CDR1 and CDR2 (germline): MNHNS, SASEGT. This CDR3 comprises 13 residues. Trimming shortened V by 5 bases and J by 4 bases, and 8 bases separated the two germline ends. For the CDR3, the DNA is TGTGCCAGCAGTTTAGAGGTCACCGGGGAGCTGTTTTTT. It encodes CASSLEVTGELFF.

This chain connects TRBV18 to TRBJ2-3; 13 bases are shared with TRBD2. Germline CDR1 KGHSH, CDR2 LQKENI. After removal of 2 bases from V and 1 base from J, the junction contained 9 bases not matched to a gene. CDR3 length: 19 residues. The CDR3 nucleotides are TGTGCCAGCTCACCATCCTTACTAGCGGGAGGGCCAGGCACAGATACGCAGTATTTT. Encoded protein: CASSPSLLAGGPGTDTQYF.

The rearrangement links TRBV19 to TRBJ2-7; 7 nucleotides align to TRBD1. This CDR3 has 16 residues. Trimming cost V 4 bases and J 0 bases; bases outside gene matches: 9. The germline CDR1 and CDR2 sequences are LNHDA and SQIVND (reference sequence). The CDR3 DNA is TGTGCCAGTAGTACGCCTCGACAGGGTTCCTCCTACGAGCAGTACTTC. Translating gives CASSTPRQGSSYEQYF. The full variable domain, completed using reference TRBV19 and TRBJ2-7, is DGGITQSPKYLFRKEGQNVTLSCEQNLNHDAMYWYRQDPGQGLRLIYYSQIVNDFQKGDIAEGYSVSREKKESFPLTVTSAQKNPTAFYLCASSTPRQGSSYEQYFGPGTRLTVT.

CDR3 sequence reads: CASSMSRGYTF. The DNA of the CDR3 is TGTGCCAGTAGTATGAGTCGGGGCTACACCTTC. J is TRBJ1-2 and V is TRBV19, with unresolved D. V dropped 3 bases and J dropped 8 bases, with 7 bases sitting between them. Germline V CDR1 and CDR2: LNHDA, SQIVND (reference sequence). CDR3 size: 11 residues.

The chain links TRBV5-1 to TRBJ1-1; D is perhaps TRBD1 (6 bases). Germline V gene sequence: CDR1 SGHRS, CDR2 YFSETQ. There are 16 residues in the CDR3. V gave up 7 bases and J gave up 0 bases, with 19 bases separating them. This CDR3 is CASPYGQLHMNTEAFF. In DNA form, the CDR3 reads TGCGCCAGCCCCTACGGACAGCTTCATATGAACACTGAAGCTTTCTTT.